This T cell receptor beta chain was sequenced during a study of OX40 agonist ivuxolimab in advanced cancers. The overall study: The mean age was about 57 years, ranging from about 20 to 79, with 80% to 85% of participants male.

TCRdb's table, derived via immunoSEQ multiplex PCR, lists solely in-frame clones and lacks some. The sample lists tens of thousands of clones; around nine tenths were seen once. For this clone: What it binds is unknown.

Overall study findings and caveats: It was not determined which antigens were specifically recognized by the peripheral T cells that had undergone clonal expansion.

The specimen comprised CD4+ or CD8+ T cells sorted from blood, sampled in a trial of the OX40 agonist ivuxolimab. This receptor was obtained from an adult with an advanced solid tumor such as melanoma, head and neck, liver or kidney cancer.

The CDR3 sequence is CASSSRAALNTEAFF. The CDR3 DNA reads as TGTGCCAGCAGTTCCCGGGCGGCCTTGAACACTGAAGCTTTCTTT. The chain combines TRBV27 with TRBJ1-1; D gene uncertain. With 4 bases removed from V and 0 bases from J, the gap between germline ends came to 12 bases. The CDR3 has 15 residues. Germline values: CDR1 MNHEY, CDR2 SMNVEV (reference sequence).